These 9 T cell receptor beta chains were sequenced from one sample in a study of blood T cell repertoires in COVID-19. Assay: immunoSEQ multiplex PCR; the TCRdb copy retains only in-frame clones and omits some. The sample carries 150,000 to 200,000 clones, 85% recorded once. Sequenced input: peripheral blood. Receptors originate from a person in their 70s with COVID-19, enrolled during active disease.

The rearrangement joins TRBV18 to TRBJ1-5, with no clear D. The V gene lost 3 bases and the J gene lost 0 bases, with 6 bases spanning the gap. This CDR3 is 14 amino acids long. Germline values: CDR1 KGHSH, CDR2 LQKENI. DNA for the CDR3: TGTGCCAGCTCACCCGGGTATAGCAATCAGCCCCAGCATTTT. Protein product: CASSPGYSNQPQHF.

The gene calls are TRBV3-1 (or the pseudogene TRBV3-2) and TRBJ2-6; possible D gene TRBD2, 5 bases. Germline lookup yields CDR1 LGHDT and CDR2 YNNKEL (reference sequence). CDR3 length: 20 amino acids. With 6 bases removed from V and 0 bases from J, the gap between germline ends came to 24 bases. The CDR3 DNA sequence: TGTGCCAGCAGTCGACCATTAAGTAGCGTAAGACCCTCTGGGGCCAACGTCCTGACTTTC. It translates to CASSRPLSSVRPSGANVLTF.

V is TRBV7-2 and J is TRBJ2-1, with 16 nucleotides matching TRBD2. Germline V lookup: CDR1 SGHTA, CDR2 FQGNSA. After removal of 4 bases from V and 7 bases from J, the junction contained 7 bases not matched to a gene. The CDR3 sequence is 17 residues long. The chain's CDR3 is CASSSGLAGGAGNEQFF. DNA for the CDR3: TGTGCCAGCAGCTCGGGACTAGCGGGAGGGGCAGGTAATGAGCAGTTCTTC.

The chain employs TRBV9 and TRBJ2-1, with 7 positions matching TRBD2. From germline, CDR1 is SGDLS and CDR2 YYNGEE. The V and J ends lost 0 bases and 5 bases, in that order; junction bases with no gene match: 5. The length of the CDR3 is 15 residues. As DNA, the CDR3 is TGTGCCAGCAGCGTAGTGGCGGGAGTTAACAATGAGCAGTTCTTC. Its protein is CASSVVAGVNNEQFF.

Regarding this clone: Germline and junction disagree at one end, which may indicate a read error. J is TRBJ1-5 and V is TRBV19; D unclear. The CDR3 has 15 residues. In germline, CDR1 is LNHDA, CDR2 SQIVND (reference sequence). The CDR3 DNA reads TGTGCCAGTAGTATAAATGGGGAGAGCAATCAGCCCCAACATTTT. It specifies CASSINGESNQPQHF. Using reference TRBV19 and TRBJ1-5 for the parts outside the CDR3, the full variable domain is DGGITQSPKYLFRKEGQNVTLSCEQNLNHDAMYWYRQDPGQGLRLIYYSQIVNDFQKGDIAEGYSVSREKKESFPLTVTSAQKNPTAFYLCASSINGESNQPQHFGDGTRLSIL.

This chain joins TRBV29-1 and TRBJ2-7; 12 bases are shared with TRBD2. CDR1 SQVTM and CDR2 ANQGSEA come from the germline V gene. V shed 6 bases and J 3 bases; nucleotides not matched to a gene: 3. The length of the CDR3 is 13 residues. The CDR3 bases are TGCAGCGTCGCGACTAGCGGGAGCTACGAGCAGTACTTC. Its translation: CSVATSGSYEQYF.

V usage is TRBV30 and J usage is TRBJ2-7; 11 nucleotides align to TRBD1. In germline, CDR1 is GTSNPN, CDR2 SVGIG (reference sequence). The trim removed 4 bases at V and 4 bases at J, leaving 12 bases unmatched. This CDR3 contains 16 residues. The CDR3 DNA is TGTGCCTGGACCTCCGTAAGGACAGGGGGCAAGTACGAGCAGTACTTC. Its translation is CAWTSVRTGGKYEQYF.

This chain connects TRBV15 to TRBJ1-3; 8 bases align to TRBD1. The CDR3 covers 16 residues. Unmatched junction bases numbered 6, after V lost 1 base and J lost 4 bases. Germline V CDR1 and CDR2: LNHNV, YYDKDF (reference sequence). The CDR3 DNA reads TGTGCCACCAGCAGAGGGCAGGGGGCCGGCGGAAACACCATATATTTT. As protein: CATSRGQGAGGNTIYF. The full variable domain, rest sourced from reference TRBV15 and TRBJ1-3, is DAMVIQNPRYQVTQFGKPVTLSCSQTLNHNVMYWYQQKSSQAPKLLFHYYDKDFNNEADTPDNFQSRRPNTSFCFLDIRSPGLGDTAMYLCATSRGQGAGGNTIYFGEGSWLTVV.

J is TRBJ1-1 and V is TRBV30, with D unresolved. CDR1 and CDR2 (germline): GTSNPN, SVGIG (reference sequence). CDR3 length equals 13 residues. The germline V and J ends were trimmed by 1 base and 0 bases, with 6 bases remaining between them. CDR3 DNA sequence: TGTGCCTGGAGTGGGCATATGAACACTGAAGCTTTCTTT. Translated: CAWSGHMNTEAFF.